This T cell receptor (beta chain) was recovered during a study of patients and donors after allogeneic stem cell transplantation. One entry per CDR3 protein, called by TCRdb with MiXCR from the RT-PCR reads. The data show 800,000 to 1,000,000 distinct CDR3 sequences, with roughly 18% seen just once and 5.5% to 6.5% held by the top ten. This CDR3 spans 14 amino acids. The germline gives CDR1 MNHEY, CDR2 SMNVEV (reference sequence). Germline trimming cut 5 bases from V and 4 bases from J; bases unmatched to any gene: 6. Sequencing was carried out using blood, either unsorted or a sorted T cell fraction (not recorded which). This receptor was taken from a human donor who was either an allogeneic HSCT recipient or a stem cell or donor lymphocyte infusion donor (not recorded which). It is not recorded whose cells these are; they may come from a transplant donor. The chain joins TRBV27 to TRBJ1-2, with 8 bases lining up with TRBD1. The CDR3 nucleotides read TGTGCCAGCAGTGACAGGGGCGGGGGCTATGGCTACACCTTC. Translated, it gives CASSDRGGGYGYTF.